A selection of T cell receptor beta chains follows, all from one sample in a study of PD-1 blockade in classical Hodgkin lymphoma. Sequencing used immunoSEQ multiplex PCR; TCRdb keeps in-frame clones, though not all of them. Of tens of thousands of clones in the sample, less than 85% were seen once. The specimen comprised peripheral blood mononuclear cells (PBMCs), sampled before the second cycle of nivolumab. Receptors were obtained from a human donor with classical Hodgkin lymphoma. CDR3s include the opening cysteine and the closing phenylalanine or tryptophan. A D gene is named only where the DNA matches it firmly. Only some rows state a clone size, as once, few, many or a class for expanded clones.

j_gene	d_gene	v_gene	abundance	CDR3aa	CDR3nt
TRBJ2-2	TRBD1	TRBV4-2	.	CASSRIEGAREELFF	TGTGCCAGCAGCCGGATCGAGGGGGCGCGTGAGGAGCTGTTTTTT
TRBJ2-1	TRBD2	TRBV4-2	.	CASSQDWLAGLNEQFF	TGTGCCAGCAGCCAAGATTGGCTAGCGGGACTCAATGAGCAGTTCTTC
TRBJ2-2	TRBD2	TRBV7-9	.	CASSFRLAEDTGELFF	TGTGCCAGCAGCTTCAGACTAGCAGAAGACACCGGGGAGCTGTTTTTT
TRBJ1-5	TRBD1	TRBV19	.	CASSIAWGQAILYSNQPQHF	TGTGCCAGTAGTATAGCCTGGGGACAGGCTATCCTTTATAGCAATCAGCCCCAGCATTTT
TRBJ1-1	.	TRBV9	.	CASSPGTPPGTEAFF	TGTGCCAGCAGCCCCGGGACGCCACCAGGGACTGAAGCTTTCTTT
TRBJ2-7	TRBD1	TRBV7-6	.	CASSHRGYEQYF	TGTGCCAGCAGCCACAGGGGTTACGAGCAGTACTTC
TRBJ1-2	.	TRBV4-2	medium-sized	CASSQVLRGGYTF	TGTGCCAGCAGCCAAGTTTTAAGAGGCGGCTACACCTTC
TRBJ1-6	.	TRBV4-2	.	CASSQGLDSPLHF	TGTGCCAGCAGCCAAGGCCTGGATTCACCCCTCCACTTT
TRBJ2-7	TRBD2	TRBV4-3	.	CASSQGTSGIYEQYF	TGCGCCAGCAGCCAAGGGACTAGCGGGATCTACGAGCAGTACTTC
TRBJ2-1	.	TRBV11-2	few	CASRQGGGGYNEQFF	TGTGCCAGCAGGCAGGGCGGAGGCGGGTACAATGAGCAGTTCTTC
TRBJ1-3	.	TRBV2	few	CAGRGTGNTIYF	TGTGCCGGAAGGGGGACTGGAAACACCATATATTTT
TRBJ1-2	.	TRBV7-2	.	CASSPRGRGSYGYTF	TGTGCCAGCAGCCCTAGGGGTAGGGGCTCCTATGGCTACACCTTC
TRBJ2-2	.	TRBV5-4	.	CASSMFAGELFF	TGTGCCAGCAGTATGTTTGCCGGGGAGCTGTTTTTT
TRBJ2-3	TRBD2	TRBV4-1	once	CASSQAGTRRTDTQYF	TGCGCCAGCAGCCAAGCCGGGACTAGGAGGACAGATACGCAGTATTTT
TRBJ2-7	.	TRBV19	.	CASSINRDYEQYF	TGTGCCAGTAGTATTAACAGGGACTACGAGCAGTACTTC
TRBJ1-5	.	TRBV5-1	.	CASSLAGARNQPQHF	TGCGCCAGCAGCTTGGCAGGGGCCCGCAATCAGCCCCAGCATTTT
TRBJ2-2	.	TRBV9	.	CASSPWGGELFF	TGTGCCAGCAGCCCGTGGGGCGGGGAGCTGTTTTTT
TRBJ2-3	TRBD1	TRBV27	.	CASSRGQAITDTQYF	TGTGCCAGCAGTCGGGGACAGGCGATCACAGATACGCAGTATTTT
TRBJ2-2	.	TRBV7-4	.	CASSSRGGPGELFF	TGTGCCAGCAGCTCGAGAGGAGGGCCCGGGGAGCTGTTTTTT
TRBJ1-1	.	TRBV30	.	CAWSVKLAGIHLEAFF	TGTGCCTGGAGTGTAAAGCTAGCTGGGATCCACCTTGAAGCTTTCTTT
TRBJ2-3	.	TRBV9	.	CASSVTGTPSTDTQYF	TGTGCCAGCAGCGTTACCGGGACACCTAGCACAGATACGCAGTATTTT
TRBJ2-1	TRBD2	TRBV4-1	.	CASSQDPWTSGNYGRYEQFF	TGCGCCAGCAGCCAAGACCCATGGACTAGCGGGAATTATGGGCGGTATGAGCAGTTCTTC
TRBJ2-7	.	TRBV12-2	.	CASGGQHTSYEQYF	TGTGCAAGTGGGGGACAACACACCTCCTACGAGCAGTACTTC
TRBJ1-1	.	TRBV14	.	CASSQFGAGNTEAFF	TGTGCCAGCAGCCAATTTGGGGCTGGGAACACTGAAGCTTTCTTT
TRBJ2-4	.	TRBV6-5	.	CASRSGFKNIQYF	TGTGCCAGCAGGAGCGGGTTCAAAAACATTCAGTACTTC
TRBJ1-5	.	TRBV5-4	.	CASSFGGGSNQPQHF	TGTGCCAGCAGCTTTGGGGGTGGGAGCAATCAGCCCCAGCATTTT
TRBJ2-7	.	TRBV25-1	.	CASRDFLEQYF	TGTGCCAGCAGGGACTTTTTGGAGCAGTACTTC
TRBJ2-1	.	TRBV7-2	.	CASSPRQAAGPYNEQFF	TGTGCCAGCAGCCCCCGACAGGCTGCTGGGCCCTACAATGAGCAGTTCTTC
TRBJ2-7	TRBD1	TRBV27	.	CASSFWTGYEQYF	TGTGCCAGCAGTTTTTGGACAGGCTACGAGCAGTACTTC
TRBJ1-5	TRBD1	TRBV7-9	medium-sized	CASSSGTGGDQPQHF	TGTGCCAGCAGCTCAGGGACAGGAGGGGATCAGCCCCAGCATTTT
TRBJ2-7	TRBD2	TRBV7-2	.	CASSYLAGGEQYF	TGTGCCAGCAGCTATCTAGCGGGAGGCGAGCAGTACTTC
TRBJ1-4	.	TRBV9	.	CASSSGAGEEKLFF	TGTGCCAGCAGCTCAGGGGCAGGGGAAGAAAAACTGTTTTTT
TRBJ2-2	.	TRBV5-1	.	CASSLDTANTGELFF	TGCGCCAGCAGCTTGGACACAGCGAACACCGGGGAGCTGTTTTTT
TRBJ2-7	.	TRBV9	.	CASSPARFWSYEQYF	TGTGCCAGCAGCCCCGCGAGGTTTTGGTCCTACGAGCAGTACTTC
TRBJ2-7	.	TRBV28	.	CASNLGRTYEQYF	TGTGCCAGCAACCTGGGACGGACCTACGAGCAGTACTTC
TRBJ2-1	.	TRBV30	.	CAWTGPGFLSYNEQFF	TGTGCCTGGACCGGTCCCGGGTTTTTGTCCTACAATGAGCAGTTCTTC
TRBJ2-1	TRBD2	TRBV29-1	once	CSVVRGSSYNEQLF	TGCAGCGTTGTTCGCGGGAGCTCCTACAATGAGCAGCTCTTC
TRBJ2-7	.	TRBV5-1	.	CASSLGRLGGYEQYF	TGCGCCAGCAGCCTGGGACGCCTGGGTGGGTATGAGCAGTACTTC
TRBJ1-4	TRBD1	TRBV19	.	CASSLPTGSEKLFF	TGTGCCAGTAGTCTCCCGACAGGGAGTGAAAAACTGTTTTTT
TRBJ2-3	.	TRBV4-3	.	CASSQERFVDTQYF	TGCGCCAGCAGCCAAGAAAGGTTTGTTGATACGCAGTATTTT
TRBJ2-1	TRBD1	TRBV6-6	.	CASGSIQGNEQFF	TGTGCCAGCGGGTCGATACAGGGGAATGAGCAGTTCTTC
TRBJ1-6	.	TRBV7-8	.	CASSLGGSGVLHF	TGTGCCAGCAGCTTAGGCGGATCGGGGGTGCTCCACTTT
TRBJ2-7	TRBD1	TRBV6-6	.	CASKRDRGDYEQYF	TGTGCCAGCAAACGGGACAGGGGCGACTACGAGCAGTACTTC
TRBJ2-2	.	TRBV13	.	CASSLGRGAGTGELFF	TGTGCCAGCAGCTTAGGCCGGGGGGCAGGCACCGGGGAGCTGTTTTTT
TRBJ2-3	TRBD2	TRBV11-2	.	CASSPHGGGTTDTQYF	TGTGCCAGCAGCCCTCACGGGGGGGGAACCACAGATACGCAGTATTTT
TRBJ1-1	TRBD1	TRBV11-3	.	CASSSRRQGPNTEAFF	TGTGCCAGCAGCTCCAGAAGACAGGGGCCGAACACTGAAGCTTTCTTT
TRBJ1-1	.	TRBV30	.	CAWHRGQRGQAFF	TGTGCCTGGCACCGGGGGCAGAGGGGCCAAGCTTTCTTT
TRBJ2-7	.	TRBV5-1	.	CASRQDLTSYEQYF	TGCGCCAGCAGGCAGGACTTGACCTCCTACGAGCAGTACTTC
TRBJ1-3	.	TRBV5-4	.	CASSLERPGSGNTIYF	TGTGCCAGCAGCTTGGAACGGCCGGGGAGCGGAAACACCATATATTTT
TRBJ1-6	.	TRBV27	.	CASSPYNSPLHF	TGTGCCAGCAGTCCATATAATTCACCCCTCCACTTT
TRBJ1-1	.	TRBV11-3	.	CASSLQGTNTEAFF	TGTGCCAGCAGCTTACAGGGGACGAACACTGAAGCTTTCTTT
TRBJ1-5	.	TRBV6-6	.	CASSYSADQPQHF	TGTGCCAGCAGTTACTCGGCAGATCAGCCCCAGCATTTT
TRBJ1-3	.	TRBV5-6	.	CASSRYGAGNTIYF	TGTGCCAGCAGCCGATATGGGGCTGGAAACACCATATATTTT